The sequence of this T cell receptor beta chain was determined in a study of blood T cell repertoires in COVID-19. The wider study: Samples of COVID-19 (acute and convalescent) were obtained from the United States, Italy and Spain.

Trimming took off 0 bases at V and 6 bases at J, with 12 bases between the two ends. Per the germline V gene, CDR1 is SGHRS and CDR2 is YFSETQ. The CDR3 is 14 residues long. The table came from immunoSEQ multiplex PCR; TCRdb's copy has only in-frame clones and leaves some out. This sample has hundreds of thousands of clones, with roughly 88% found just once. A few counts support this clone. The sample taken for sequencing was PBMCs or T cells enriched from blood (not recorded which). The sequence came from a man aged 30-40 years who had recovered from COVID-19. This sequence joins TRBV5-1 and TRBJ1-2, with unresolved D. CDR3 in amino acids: CASSLELADHGYTF. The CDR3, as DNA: TGCGCCAGCAGCTTGGAACTAGCAGATCATGGCTACACCTTC.